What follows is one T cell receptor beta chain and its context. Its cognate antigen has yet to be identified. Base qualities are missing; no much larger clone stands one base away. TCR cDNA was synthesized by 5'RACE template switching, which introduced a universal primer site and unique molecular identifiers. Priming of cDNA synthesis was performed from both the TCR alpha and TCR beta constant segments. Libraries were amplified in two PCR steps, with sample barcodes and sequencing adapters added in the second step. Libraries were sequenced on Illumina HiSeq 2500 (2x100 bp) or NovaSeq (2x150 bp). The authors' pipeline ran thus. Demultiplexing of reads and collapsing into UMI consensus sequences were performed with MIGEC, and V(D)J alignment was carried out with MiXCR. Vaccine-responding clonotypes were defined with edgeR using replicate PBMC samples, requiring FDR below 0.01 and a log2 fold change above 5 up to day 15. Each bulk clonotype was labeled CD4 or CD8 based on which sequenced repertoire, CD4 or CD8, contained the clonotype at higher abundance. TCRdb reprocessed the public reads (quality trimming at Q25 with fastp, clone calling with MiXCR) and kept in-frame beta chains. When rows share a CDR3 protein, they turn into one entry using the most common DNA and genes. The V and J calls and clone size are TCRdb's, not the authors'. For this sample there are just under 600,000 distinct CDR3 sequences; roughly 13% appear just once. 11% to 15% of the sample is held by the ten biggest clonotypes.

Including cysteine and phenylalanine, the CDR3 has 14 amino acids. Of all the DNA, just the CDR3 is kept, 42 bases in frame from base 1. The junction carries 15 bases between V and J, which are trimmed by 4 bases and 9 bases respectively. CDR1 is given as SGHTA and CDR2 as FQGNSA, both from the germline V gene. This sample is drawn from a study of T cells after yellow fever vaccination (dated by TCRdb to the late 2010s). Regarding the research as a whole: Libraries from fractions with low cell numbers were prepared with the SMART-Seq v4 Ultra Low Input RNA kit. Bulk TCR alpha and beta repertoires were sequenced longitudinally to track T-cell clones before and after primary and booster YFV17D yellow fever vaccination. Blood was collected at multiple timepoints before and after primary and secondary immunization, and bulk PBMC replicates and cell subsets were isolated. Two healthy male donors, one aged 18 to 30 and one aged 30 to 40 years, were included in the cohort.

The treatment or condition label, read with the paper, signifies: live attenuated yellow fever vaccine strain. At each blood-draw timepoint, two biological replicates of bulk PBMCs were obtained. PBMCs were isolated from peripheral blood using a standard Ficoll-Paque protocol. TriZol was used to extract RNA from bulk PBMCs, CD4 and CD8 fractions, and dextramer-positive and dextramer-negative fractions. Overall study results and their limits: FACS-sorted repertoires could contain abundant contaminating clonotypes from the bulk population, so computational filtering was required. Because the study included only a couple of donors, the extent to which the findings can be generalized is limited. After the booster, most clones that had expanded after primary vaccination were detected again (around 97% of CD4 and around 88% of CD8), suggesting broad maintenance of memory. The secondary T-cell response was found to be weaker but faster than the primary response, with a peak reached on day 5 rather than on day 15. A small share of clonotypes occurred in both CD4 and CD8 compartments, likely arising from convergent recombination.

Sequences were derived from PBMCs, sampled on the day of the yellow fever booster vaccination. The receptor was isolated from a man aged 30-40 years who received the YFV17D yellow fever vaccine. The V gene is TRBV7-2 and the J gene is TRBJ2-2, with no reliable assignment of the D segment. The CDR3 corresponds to CASSSDTTRRELFF. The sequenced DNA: TGTGCCAGCAGCTCCGACACTACGAGGCGGGAGCTGTTTTTT.